The rows below give T cell receptor beta chains drawn from one sample of a study of shared clonotypes between healthy human individuals. Clones were sequenced by immunoSEQ multiplex PCR, and TCRdb holds only the in-frame ones, with some missing. The sample lists under 600,000 clones, about 97% seen once, with about 0.057% in the top ten. The sequenced sample was naive CD4+ T cells sorted from blood. Receptors were obtained from a woman aged 25 to 39 in good health. Both conserved end residues are part of each CDR3. The D gene is left open where the match is weak. Rows give clone size only sometimes, using once, few, many, or a class for an expanded clone.

CDR3 protein	CDR3 DNA	clone size	V gene	J gene	D gene
CASRGHQNTEAFF	TGCGCCAGCAGGGGACACCAGAACACTGAAGCTTTCTTT	NA	TRBV5-1	TRBJ1-1	NA
CASSESGTESYEQYF	TGCGCCAGCAGTGAGTCCGGGACTGAGTCCTACGAGCAGTACTTC	few	TRBV10-1	TRBJ2-7	NA
CASSPGSGNTIYF	TGTGCCAGCTCACCGGGGTCTGGAAACACCATATATTTT	once	TRBV18	TRBJ1-3	NA
CASSKKIAGGQEQFF	TGTGCCAGCAGCAAGAAGATAGCGGGAGGACAGGAGCAGTTCTTC	NA	TRBV11-2	TRBJ2-1	TRBD2
CASSQDQGVYNEQFF	TGTGCCAGCAGCCAAGATCAAGGAGTCTACAATGAGCAGTTCTTC	NA	TRBV4-2	TRBJ2-1	NA
CASSLGGLNTEAFF	TGCGCCAGCAGCTTGGGGGGGTTGAACACTGAAGCTTTCTTT	NA	TRBV5-1	TRBJ1-1	NA
CASSGGVLYEQYF	TGTGCCAGCAGTGGGGGAGTCCTCTACGAGCAGTACTTC	NA	TRBV27	TRBJ2-7	NA
CASIDIQGQMNTEAFF	TGTGCCAGCATCGACATTCAGGGACAGATGAACACTGAAGCTTTCTTT	NA	TRBV28	TRBJ1-1	TRBD1
CAIGREAYGYTF	TGTGCCATCGGCAGGGAGGCCTATGGCTACACCTTC	NA	TRBV10-3	TRBJ1-2	NA
CASSLASGRLGGELFF	TGTGCCAGCAGCTTGGCTAGTGGGAGACTCGGCGGGGAGCTGTTTTTT	few	TRBV7-7	TRBJ2-2	NA
CASLPHRSSGNTIYF	TGTGCCAGCTTGCCCCATAGAAGCTCTGGAAACACCATATATTTT	NA	TRBV28	TRBJ1-3	NA
CASSPAGDSYEQYF	TGTGCCAGCTCACCGGCCGGAGACTCCTACGAGCAGTACTTC	NA	TRBV18	TRBJ2-7	NA
CASSRGGTAFEQYF	TGTGCCAGCAGCCGAGGTGGGACAGCTTTTGAGCAGTACTTC	NA	TRBV27	TRBJ2-7	TRBD1
CASRLDTWLYEQYF	TGTGCCAGCAGATTAGACACTTGGCTCTACGAGCAGTACTTC	NA	TRBV11-2	TRBJ2-7	NA
CASGLSIADTQYF	TGTGCTAGTGGTTTGAGCATAGCAGATACGCAGTATTTT	NA	TRBV12-5	TRBJ2-3	NA
CASLWGARQPQHF	TGTGCCAGCCTATGGGGGGCGCGTCAGCCCCAGCATTTT	NA	TRBV6-1	TRBJ1-5	NA
CASSSSGSVGELFF	TGTGCCAGCAGTTCTAGCGGGAGTGTCGGGGAGCTGTTTTTT	NA	TRBV6-5	TRBJ2-2	TRBD2
CASSLEASGNYEQYF	TGTGCCAGCAGCTTAGAGGCTAGCGGGAACTACGAGCAGTACTTC	NA	TRBV7-6	TRBJ2-7	TRBD2
CASSKLGSTWGNTIYF	TGTGCCAGCAGCAAACTGGGCAGCACGTGGGGAAACACCATATATTTT	NA	TRBV7-6	TRBJ1-3	NA
CASSIGSDVNQPQHF	TGTGCCAGTAGTATAGGGAGTGATGTTAATCAGCCCCAGCATTTT	NA	TRBV19	TRBJ1-5	NA